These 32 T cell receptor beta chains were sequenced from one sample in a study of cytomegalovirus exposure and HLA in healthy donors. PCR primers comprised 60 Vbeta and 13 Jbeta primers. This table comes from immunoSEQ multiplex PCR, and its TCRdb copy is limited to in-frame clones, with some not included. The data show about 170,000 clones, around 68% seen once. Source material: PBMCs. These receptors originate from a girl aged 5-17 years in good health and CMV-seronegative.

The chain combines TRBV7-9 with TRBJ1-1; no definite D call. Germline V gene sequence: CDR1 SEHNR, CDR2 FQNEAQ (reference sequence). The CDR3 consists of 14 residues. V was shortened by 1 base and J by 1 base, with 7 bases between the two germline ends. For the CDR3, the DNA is TGTGCCAGCAGCTTAGAGGAGACGAACACTGAAGCTTTCTTT. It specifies CASSLEETNTEAFF.

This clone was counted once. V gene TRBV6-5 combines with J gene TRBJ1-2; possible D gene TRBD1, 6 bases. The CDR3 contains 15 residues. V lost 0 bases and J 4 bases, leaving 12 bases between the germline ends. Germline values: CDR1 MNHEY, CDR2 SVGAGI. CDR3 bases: TGTGCCAGCAGTTACTCACAGGGAAGAATCTATGGCTACACCTTC. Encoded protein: CASSYSQGRIYGYTF.

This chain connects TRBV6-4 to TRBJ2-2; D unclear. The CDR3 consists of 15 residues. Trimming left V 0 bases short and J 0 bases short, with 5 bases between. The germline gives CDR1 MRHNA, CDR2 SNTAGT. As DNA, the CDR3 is TGTGCCAGCAGTGACTCAACTTCGAACACCGGGGAGCTGTTTTTT. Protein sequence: CASSDSTSNTGELFF.

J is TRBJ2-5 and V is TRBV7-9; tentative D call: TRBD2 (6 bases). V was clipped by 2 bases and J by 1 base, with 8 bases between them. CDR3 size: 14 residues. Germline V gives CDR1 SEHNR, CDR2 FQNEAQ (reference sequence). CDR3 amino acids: CASSLFGGQETQYF. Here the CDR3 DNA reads TGTGCCAGCAGCTTATTCGGGGGCCAAGAGACCCAGTACTTC. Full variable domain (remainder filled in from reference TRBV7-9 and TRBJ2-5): DTGVSQNPRHKITKRGQNVTFRCDPISEHNRLYWYRQTLGQGPEFLTYFQNEAQLEKSRLLSDRFSAERPKGSFSTLEIQRTEQGDSAMYLCASSLFGGQETQYFGPGTRLLVL.

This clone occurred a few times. CDR3 DNA sequence: TGTGCCAGCACCCCTAGGGGCGGGAAAACTAATGAAAAACTGTTTTTT. Its protein is CASTPRGGKTNEKLFF. This chain connects TRBV6-6 to TRBJ1-4, with a weak D call TRBD1 (5 bases). CDR1 is MNHNY and CDR2 is SVGAGI in the germline V gene (reference sequence). The CDR3 totals 16 residues. V was shortened by 7 bases and J by 1 base, with 16 bases between the two germline ends.

The CDR3 nucleotides are TGTGCCAGCAGTGAGACAGGGTACGATGGCTACACCTTC. Protein sequence: CASSETGYDGYTF. The V gene is TRBV6-4, the J gene TRBJ1-2, with TRBD1 identical over 7 bases. The CDR3 runs to 13 residues. The V and J ends lost 3 bases and 6 bases, in that order; junction bases with no gene match: 4. Per the germline V gene, CDR1 is MRHNA and CDR2 is SNTAGT.

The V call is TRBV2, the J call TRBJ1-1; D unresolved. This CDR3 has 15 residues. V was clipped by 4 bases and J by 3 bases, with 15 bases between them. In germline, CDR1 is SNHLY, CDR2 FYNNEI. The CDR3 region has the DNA TGTGCCAGCAGTGGACGACGGAGGTCGGACACTGAAGCTTTCTTT. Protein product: CASSGRRRSDTEAFF.

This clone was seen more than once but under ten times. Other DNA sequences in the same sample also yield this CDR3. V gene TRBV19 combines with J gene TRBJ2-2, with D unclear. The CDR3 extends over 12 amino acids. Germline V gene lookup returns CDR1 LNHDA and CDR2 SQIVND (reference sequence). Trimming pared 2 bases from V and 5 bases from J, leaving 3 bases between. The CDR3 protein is CASSILTGELFF. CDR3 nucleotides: TGTGCCAGTAGTATACTAACCGGGGAGCTGTTTTTT.

CDR3 residues: CASSLRDSGNTIYF. The CDR3 nucleotides are TGTGCCAGCAGCCTCCGGGACTCTGGAAACACCATATATTTT. The gene calls are TRBV6-5 and TRBJ1-3; the D is unclear. CDR3 size: 14 residues. Trimming shortened V by 6 bases and J by 0 bases, and 9 bases separated the two germline ends. Germline CDR1 and CDR2: MNHEY and SVGAGI.

CDR3 bases: TGTGCCAGTAGTATTGGGGGACAGGGCACTGAAGCTTTCTTT. Its protein is CASSIGGQGTEAFF. The chain has TRBV19 and TRBJ1-1, with 9 bases lining up with TRBD1. Trimming at V came to 3 bases and at J to 4 bases, leaving 3 bases not matched to a gene. The germline V gene encodes CDR1 LNHDA and CDR2 SQIVND (reference sequence). This CDR3 comprises 14 residues.

CDR3 protein: CASSAGLDREQYF. CDR3 bases: TGTGCCAGCAGTGCTGGACTAGATCGCGAGCAGTACTTC. The rearrangement uses TRBV2 and TRBJ2-7; 7 bases are shared with TRBD2. The CDR3 totals 13 residues. V gave up 4 bases and J gave up 6 bases; unmatched junction bases: 6. Per germline, CDR1 SNHLY and CDR2 FYNNEI.

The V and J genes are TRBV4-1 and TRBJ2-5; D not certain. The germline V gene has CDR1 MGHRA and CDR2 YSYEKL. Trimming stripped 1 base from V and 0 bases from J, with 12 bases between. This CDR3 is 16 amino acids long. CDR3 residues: CASSQGVVLNQETQYF. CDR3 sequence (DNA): TGCGCCAGCAGCCAAGGTGTAGTCTTAAACCAAGAGACCCAGTACTTC.

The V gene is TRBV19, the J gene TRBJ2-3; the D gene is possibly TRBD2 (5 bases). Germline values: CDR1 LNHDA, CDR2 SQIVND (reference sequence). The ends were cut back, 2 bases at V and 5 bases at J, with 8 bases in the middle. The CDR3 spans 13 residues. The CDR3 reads CASSILAGDTQYF. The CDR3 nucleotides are TGTGCCAGTAGTATACTAGCAGGAGATACGCAGTATTTT.

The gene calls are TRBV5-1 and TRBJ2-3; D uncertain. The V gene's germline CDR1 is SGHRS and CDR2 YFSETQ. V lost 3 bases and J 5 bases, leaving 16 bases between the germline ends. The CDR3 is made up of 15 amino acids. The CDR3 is CASSSALGVQDTQYF. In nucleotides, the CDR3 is TGCGCCAGCAGCTCGGCCCTCGGAGTCCAAGATACGCAGTATTTT.

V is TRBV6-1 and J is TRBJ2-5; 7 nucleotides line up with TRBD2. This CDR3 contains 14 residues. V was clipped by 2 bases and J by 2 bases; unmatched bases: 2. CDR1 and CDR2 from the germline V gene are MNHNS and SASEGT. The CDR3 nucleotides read TGTGCCAGCAGTGAATGGCGGGGGCAAGAGACCCAGTACTTC. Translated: CASSEWRGQETQYF.

The CDR3 loop is CASSLVVDIAGELFF. The CDR3 bases are TGTGCCAGCAGCTTAGTAGTAGATATCGCGGGGGAGCTGTTTTTT. This chain joins TRBV11-2 and TRBJ2-2; D not certain. V lost 1 base, J lost 8 bases, and 14 bases lay in between. This CDR3 is 15 amino acids long. In germline, CDR1 is SGHAT, CDR2 FQNNGV.

The CDR3 protein is CASSLGSPEAFF. In DNA, the CDR3 is TGTGCCAGCAGCTTGGGTAGCCCTGAAGCTTTCTTT. The V call is TRBV5-6, the J call TRBJ1-1; no reliable D call. Germline CDR1 is SGHDT and CDR2 is YYEEEE. Trimming left V 0 bases short and J 6 bases short, with 6 bases between. The CDR3 totals 12 residues.

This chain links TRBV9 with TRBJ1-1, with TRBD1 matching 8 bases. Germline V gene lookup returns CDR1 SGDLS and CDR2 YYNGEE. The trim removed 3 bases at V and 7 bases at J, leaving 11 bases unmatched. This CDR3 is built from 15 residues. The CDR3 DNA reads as TGTGCCAGCAGCGCCGGACAGGGACTGACAGATGAAGCTTTCTTT. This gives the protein CASSAGQGLTDEAFF.

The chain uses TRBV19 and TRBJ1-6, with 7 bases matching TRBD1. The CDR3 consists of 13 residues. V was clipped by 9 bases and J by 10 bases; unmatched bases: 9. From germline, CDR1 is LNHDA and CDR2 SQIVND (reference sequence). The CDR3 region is CASLRGIGSPLHF. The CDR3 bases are TGTGCCAGCCTCAGGGGGATCGGGTCACCCCTCCACTTT.

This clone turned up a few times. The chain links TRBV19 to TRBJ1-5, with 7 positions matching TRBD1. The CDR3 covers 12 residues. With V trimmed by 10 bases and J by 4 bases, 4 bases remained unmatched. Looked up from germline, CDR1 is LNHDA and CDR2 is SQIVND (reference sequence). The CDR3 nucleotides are TGTGCCACTGCAGGGGGGAATCAGCCCCAGCATTTT. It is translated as CATAGGNQPQHF.

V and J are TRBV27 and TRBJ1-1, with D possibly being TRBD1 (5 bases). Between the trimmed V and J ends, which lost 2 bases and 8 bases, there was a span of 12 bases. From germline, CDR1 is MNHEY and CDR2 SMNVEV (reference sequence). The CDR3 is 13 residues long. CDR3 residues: CASSLQTAEEAFF. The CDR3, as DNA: TGTGCCAGCAGTTTACAGACAGCTGAAGAAGCTTTCTTT.

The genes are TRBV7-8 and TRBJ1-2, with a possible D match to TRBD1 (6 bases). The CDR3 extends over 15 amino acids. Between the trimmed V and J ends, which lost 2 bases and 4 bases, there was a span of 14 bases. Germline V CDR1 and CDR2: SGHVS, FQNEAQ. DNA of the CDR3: TGTGCCAGCAGCTTACGGGGGGGGGCTTCCTATGGCTACACCTTC. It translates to CASSLRGGASYGYTF.

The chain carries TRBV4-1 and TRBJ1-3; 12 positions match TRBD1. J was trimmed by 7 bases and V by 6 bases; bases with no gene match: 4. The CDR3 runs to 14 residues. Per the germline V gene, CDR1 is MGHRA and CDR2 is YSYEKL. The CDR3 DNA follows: TGCGCCAGCAGTCGGGACAGGGGGCTGAACACCATATATTTT. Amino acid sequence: CASSRDRGLNTIYF.

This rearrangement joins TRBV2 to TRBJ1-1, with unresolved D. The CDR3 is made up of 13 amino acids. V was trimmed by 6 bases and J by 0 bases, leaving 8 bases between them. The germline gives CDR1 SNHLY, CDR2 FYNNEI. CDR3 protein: CASSGVLNTEAFF. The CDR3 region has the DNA TGTGCCAGCAGCGGAGTTTTGAACACTGAAGCTTTCTTT.

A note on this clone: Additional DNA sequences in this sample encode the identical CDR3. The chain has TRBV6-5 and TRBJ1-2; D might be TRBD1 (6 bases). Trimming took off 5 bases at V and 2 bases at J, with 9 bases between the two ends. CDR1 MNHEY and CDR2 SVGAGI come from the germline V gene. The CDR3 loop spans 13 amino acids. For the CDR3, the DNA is TGTGCCAGCAGTCCAACAGGGAACTATGGCTACACCTTC. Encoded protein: CASSPTGNYGYTF.

CDR3: CASSLADRGRVGEQYF. The CDR3 DNA is TGCGCCAGCAGCTTGGCAGACAGGGGGCGAGTCGGAGAGCAGTACTTC. This rearrangement joins TRBV5-1 to TRBJ2-7; TRBD1 aligns across 10 bases. Germline-derived CDR1 and CDR2 are SGHRS and YFSETQ. Trimming removed 0 bases from V and 7 bases from J; junction bases left unmatched: 10. The CDR3 totals 16 residues.

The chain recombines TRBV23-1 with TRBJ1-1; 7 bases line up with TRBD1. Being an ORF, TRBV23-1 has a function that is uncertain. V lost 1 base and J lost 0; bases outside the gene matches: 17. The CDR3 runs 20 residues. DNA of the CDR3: TGCGCCAGCAGTCAATTTAAAAGGGGACAGCCAGGAGCGGTGAACACTGAAGCTTTCTTT. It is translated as CASSQFKRGQPGAVNTEAFF.

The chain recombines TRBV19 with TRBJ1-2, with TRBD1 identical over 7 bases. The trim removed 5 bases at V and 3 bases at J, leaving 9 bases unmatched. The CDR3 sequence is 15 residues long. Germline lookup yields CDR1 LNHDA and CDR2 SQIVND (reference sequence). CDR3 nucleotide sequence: TGTGCCAGTAGTCCCTGGGACAGCCTCGACTATGGCTACACCTTC. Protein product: CASSPWDSLDYGYTF.

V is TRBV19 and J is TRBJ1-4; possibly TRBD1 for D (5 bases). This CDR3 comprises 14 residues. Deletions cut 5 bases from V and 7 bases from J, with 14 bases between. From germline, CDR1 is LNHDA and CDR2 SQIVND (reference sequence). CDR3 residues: CASSLTVGSEKLFF. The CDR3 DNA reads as TGTGCCAGTAGTCTGACAGTGGGAAGTGAAAAACTGTTTTTT. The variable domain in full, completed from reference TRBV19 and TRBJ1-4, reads DGGITQSPKYLFRKEGQNVTLSCEQNLNHDAMYWYRQDPGQGLRLIYYSQIVNDFQKGDIAEGYSVSREKKESFPLTVTSAQKNPTAFYLCASSLTVGSEKLFFGSGTQLSVL.

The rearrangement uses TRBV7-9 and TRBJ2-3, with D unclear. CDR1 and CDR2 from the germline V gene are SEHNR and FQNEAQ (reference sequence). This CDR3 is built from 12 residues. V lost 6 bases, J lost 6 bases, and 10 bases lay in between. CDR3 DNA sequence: TGTGCCAGCAGTTCCTATGAGGATACGCAGTATTTT. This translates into CASSSYEDTQYF.

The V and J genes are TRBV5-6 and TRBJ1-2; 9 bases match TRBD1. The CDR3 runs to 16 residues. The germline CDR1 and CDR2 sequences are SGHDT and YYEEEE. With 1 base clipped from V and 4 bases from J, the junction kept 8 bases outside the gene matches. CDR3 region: CASSLWGGQGTYGYTF. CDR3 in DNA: TGTGCCAGCAGCTTGTGGGGGGGACAGGGAACCTATGGCTACACCTTC.

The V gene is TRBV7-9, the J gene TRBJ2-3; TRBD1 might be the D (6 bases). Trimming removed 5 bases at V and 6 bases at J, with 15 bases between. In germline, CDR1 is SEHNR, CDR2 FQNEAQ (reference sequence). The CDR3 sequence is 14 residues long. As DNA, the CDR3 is TGTGCCAGCAGCCAAAACAGGGCGAAGGATACGCAGTATTTT. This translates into CASSQNRAKDTQYF.